The sequence of this T cell receptor (beta chain) was determined in a study of OX40 agonist ivuxolimab in advanced cancers. Turning to the study itself: People who had prior anti-PD-1, anti-PD-L1 or anti-CTLA-4 therapy could take part, and roughly 40% had some.

Germline V lookup: CDR1 MNHNY, CDR2 SVGAGI (reference sequence). The ends lost 6 bases at V and 2 bases at J; junction bases unmatched: 5. The CDR3 has 15 amino acids. The repertoire was sequenced with immunoSEQ multiplex PCR; TCRdb's copy has only in-frame clones and lacks some. The table lists around 75,000 clones, 80% to 90% of them singletons. This chain links TRBV6-6 with TRBJ1-5, with TRBD1 identical over 9 bases. This clonotype was sampled from an adult with an advanced solid tumor such as melanoma, head and neck, liver or kidney cancer. The sequenced sample was CD4+ or CD8+ T cells sorted from blood, obtained in a trial of the OX40 agonist ivuxolimab. As DNA, the CDR3 is TGTGCCAGCAGCCGAACAGGGGGCGGCAATCAGCCCCAGCATTTT. Its translation is CASSRTGGGNQPQHF.